Listed below are T cell receptor beta chains from one sample, sequenced in a study of blood T cells in healthy people across ages. TCRdb fed the 5' RACE reads into MiXCR, producing one record per CDR3 protein. This table has about 1.4 million distinct CDR3 sequences, approximately 59% appearing once. Input material: blood. These TCRs come from a man in his late teens or twenties in good health. The CDR3 runs from the conserved cysteine through the conserved F or W. The D gene is left open where the match is weak.

.	TRBV6-5	17	TRBJ2-7	CASSYTTRQSSSYEQYF
TRBD1	TRBV4-1	16	TRBJ2-5	CASSQASQGARETQYF
.	TRBV24-1	15	TRBJ2-1	CATSDPGFSTNEQFF
TRBD2	TRBV2	15	TRBJ2-2	CASSLAGGFTGELFF
.	TRBV4-3	15	TRBJ1-2	CASSPARGDYYGYTF
TRBD1	TRBV13	13	.	CASSPRQGHEQYF
.	TRBV20-1	15	TRBJ2-1	CSARDRVSSYNEQFF
TRBD2	TRBV27	19	TRBJ2-1	CASSTRTGTSGSTHNEQFF
TRBD1	TRBV4-1	17	TRBJ1-2	CASSQKGDRVSNYGYTF
TRBD1	TRBV10-3	13	TRBJ2-3	CAISTGVGDAQYF
TRBD2	TRBV29-1	14	TRBJ2-1	CSAHLAGATETQFF
TRBD2	TRBV30	14	TRBJ2-1	CAWSVRLAGGEQFF
TRBD1	TRBV20-1	12	TRBJ2-7	CSADNDRGEQYF
TRBD2	TRBV7-9	14	TRBJ2-7	CASRLTGGLDEQYF
.	TRBV13	15	TRBJ2-5	CASSLVMKGRGEQYF
.	TRBV10-2	11	TRBJ2-1	CASSGAMEQFF
TRBD1	TRBV27	16	.	CASSPRDRGFSYEQYF
TRBD2	TRBV28	16	TRBJ2-7	CASSLSLAGATYEQYF
TRBD2	TRBV29-1	14	.	CGVESGRAYETQYF
TRBD1	TRBV20-1	14	TRBJ2-3	CSAPDRVRSDTQYF
.	TRBV7-9	13	TRBJ2-7	CASSLQPAYEQYF
.	TRBV7-9	14	TRBJ2-7	CASSLARVLNEQYF
.	TRBV11-2	15	.	CASSLDRAGGPEQYF
.	TRBV7-2	13	TRBJ2-1	CASSITRFYEQFF
.	TRBV7-2	14	TRBJ2-7	CASSPMTASYEQYF
.	TRBV5-6	12	TRBJ2-1	CASSLGGSYQFF
.	TRBV6-5	14	TRBJ1-2	CASSYDRRNYGYTF
.	TRBV12-3/TRBV12-4	14	TRBJ2-5	CASSLEGIVETQYF
.	TRBV29-1	13	TRBJ1-1	CSVPEGMNTEAFF
.	TRBV11-1	12	TRBJ2-7	CASTAGDYEQYF
TRBD1	TRBV9	17	TRBJ2-1	CASSVGTGGFLYNEQFF
TRBD1	TRBV20-1	15	TRBJ1-5	CSAAQGRRSNQPQHF
.	TRBV6-6	14	TRBJ1-6	CASSRRFYNSPLHF
.	TRBV4-1	13	TRBJ2-1	CASSPTSPREQFF
TRBD1	TRBV13	14	TRBJ2-7	CASSTSGTDYEQYF
.	TRBV7-9	19	TRBJ2-5	CATPVEDHTKILWPYKQYF
.	TRBV5-1	14	TRBJ2-5	CASALGGGQETQYF
.	TRBV14	13	TRBJ1-1	CASSRIPRTEAFF
.	TRBV20-1	10	TRBJ2-1	CSATGSEQFF
.	TRBV20-1	14	TRBJ2-3	CSALGTAGADTQYF
TRBD1	TRBV6-5	13	TRBJ1-2	CASTDRTNYGYTF
.	TRBV3-1	17	TRBJ2-7	CASSQDLGLRTHYEQYF
.	TRBV7-9	17	TRBJ2-2	CASSLALTGPNTGELFF
.	TRBV25-1	13	TRBJ2-3	CASSDRGADTQYF
TRBD1	TRBV10-3	15	TRBJ1-2	CAINGGDRVNYGYTF
TRBD2	TRBV20-1	18	TRBJ2-1	CSAGLGAGGARVFNEQFF
.	TRBV6-6	13	TRBJ1-1	CASSDSQGRTAFF
TRBD1	TRBV20-1	16	TRBJ2-1	CSARGGRDRVFTEQFF
TRBD1	TRBV29-1	14	TRBJ2-5	CSVPRGTVQETQYF